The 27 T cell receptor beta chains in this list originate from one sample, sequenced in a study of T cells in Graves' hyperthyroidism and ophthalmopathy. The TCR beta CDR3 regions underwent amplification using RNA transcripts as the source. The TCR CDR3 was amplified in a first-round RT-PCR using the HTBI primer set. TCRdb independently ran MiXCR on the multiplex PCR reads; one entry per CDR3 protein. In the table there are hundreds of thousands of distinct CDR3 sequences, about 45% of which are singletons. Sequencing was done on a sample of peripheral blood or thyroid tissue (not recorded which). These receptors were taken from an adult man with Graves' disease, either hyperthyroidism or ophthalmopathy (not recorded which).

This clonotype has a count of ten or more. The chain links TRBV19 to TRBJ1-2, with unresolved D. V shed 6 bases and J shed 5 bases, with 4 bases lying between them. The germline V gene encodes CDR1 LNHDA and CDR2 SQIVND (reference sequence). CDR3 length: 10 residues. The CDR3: CASSFYGYTF. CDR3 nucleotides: TGTGCCAGTAGCTTTTATGGCTACACCTTC.

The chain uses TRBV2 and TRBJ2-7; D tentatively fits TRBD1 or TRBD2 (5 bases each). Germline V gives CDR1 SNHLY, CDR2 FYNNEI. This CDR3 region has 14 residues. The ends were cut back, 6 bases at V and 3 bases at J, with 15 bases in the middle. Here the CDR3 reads CASRAPMGVYEQYF. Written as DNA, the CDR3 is TGTGCCAGCAGAGCCCCGATGGGGGTCTACGAGCAGTACTTC. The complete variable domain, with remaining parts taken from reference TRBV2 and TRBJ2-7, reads EPEVTQTPSHQVTQMGQEVILRCVPISNHLYFYWYRQILGQKVEFLVSFYNNEISEKSEIFDDQFSVERPDGSNFTLKIRSTKLEDSAMYFCASRAPMGVYEQYFGPGTRLTVT.

The CDR3: CASSVTGTGTEAFF. The CDR3 DNA is TGCGCCAGCAGCGTTACAGGGACCGGCACTGAAGCTTTCTTT. The chain couples TRBV5-1 to TRBJ1-1; possible D gene TRBD1, 6 bases. CDR1 is SGHRS and CDR2 is YFSETQ in the germline V gene. V was clipped by 4 bases and J by 4 bases, with 14 bases between them. The CDR3 loop spans 14 amino acids. The entire variable domain, with the rest obtained from reference TRBV5-1 and TRBJ1-1, is as follows: KAGVTQTPRYLIKTRGQQVTLSCSPISGHRSVSWYQQTPGQGLQFLFEYFSETQRNKGNFPGRFSGRQFSNSRSEMNVSTLELGDSALYLCASSVTGTGTEAFFGQGTRLTVV.

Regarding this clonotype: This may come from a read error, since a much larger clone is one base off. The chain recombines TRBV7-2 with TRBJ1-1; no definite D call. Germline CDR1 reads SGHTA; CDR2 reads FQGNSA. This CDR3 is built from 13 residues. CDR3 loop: CASGILRNTQAFF. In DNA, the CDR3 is TGTGCCAGCGGGATTCTTAGGAACACTCAAGCTTTCTTT.

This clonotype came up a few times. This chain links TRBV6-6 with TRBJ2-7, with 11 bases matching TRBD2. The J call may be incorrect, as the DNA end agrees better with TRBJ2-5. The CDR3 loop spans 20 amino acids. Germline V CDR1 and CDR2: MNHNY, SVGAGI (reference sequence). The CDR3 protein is CASSFNTLAGGNLGGETQYF. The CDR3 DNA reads TGTGCCAGCAGTTTCAACACTTTAGCGGGAGGGAATTTAGGGGGAGAGACCCAGTACTTC.

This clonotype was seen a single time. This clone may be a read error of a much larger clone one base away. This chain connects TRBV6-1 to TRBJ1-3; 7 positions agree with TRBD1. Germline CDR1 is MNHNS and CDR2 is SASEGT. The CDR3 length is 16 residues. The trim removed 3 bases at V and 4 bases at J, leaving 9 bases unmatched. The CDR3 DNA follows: TGTGCCAGCAGTGACAGCCCGACAGGGACAGGAAACACCATATATTTT. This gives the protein CASSDSPTGTGNTIYF.

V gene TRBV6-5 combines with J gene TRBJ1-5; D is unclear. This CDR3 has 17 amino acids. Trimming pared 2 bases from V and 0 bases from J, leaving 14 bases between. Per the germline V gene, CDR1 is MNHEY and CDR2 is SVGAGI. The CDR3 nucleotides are TGTGCCAGCAGTTACAGGGTGGGAGGAGATAGCAATCAGCCCCAGCATTTT. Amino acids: CASSYRVGGDSNQPQHF.

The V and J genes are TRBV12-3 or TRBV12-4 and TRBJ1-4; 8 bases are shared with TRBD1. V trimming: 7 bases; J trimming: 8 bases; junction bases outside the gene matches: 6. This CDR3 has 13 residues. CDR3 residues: CASTKDREEKLFF. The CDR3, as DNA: TGTGCCAGCACCAAGGACAGGGAGGAAAAACTGTTTTTT.

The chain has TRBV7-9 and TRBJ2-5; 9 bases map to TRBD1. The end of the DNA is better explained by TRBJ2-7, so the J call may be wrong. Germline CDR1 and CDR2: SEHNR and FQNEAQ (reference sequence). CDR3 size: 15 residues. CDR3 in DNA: TGTGCCAGCAGCCCTACAGGGGGCAGCTCCTACGAGCAGTACTTC. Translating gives CASSPTGGSSYEQYF.

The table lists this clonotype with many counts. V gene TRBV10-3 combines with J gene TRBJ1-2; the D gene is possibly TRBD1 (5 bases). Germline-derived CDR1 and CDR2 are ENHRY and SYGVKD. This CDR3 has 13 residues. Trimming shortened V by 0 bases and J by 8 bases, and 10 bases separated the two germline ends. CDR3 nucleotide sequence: TGTGCCATCAGTGAGTCGGCAGGGTGGGGCTACACCTTC. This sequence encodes CAISESAGWGYTF.

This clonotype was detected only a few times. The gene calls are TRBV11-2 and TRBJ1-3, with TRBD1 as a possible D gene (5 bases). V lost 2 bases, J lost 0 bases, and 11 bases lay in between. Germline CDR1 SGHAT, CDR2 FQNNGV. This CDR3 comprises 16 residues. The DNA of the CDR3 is TGTGCCAGCAGCTTATGGGGCTCAGGCTCTGGAAACACCATATATTTT. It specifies CASSLWGSGSGNTIYF. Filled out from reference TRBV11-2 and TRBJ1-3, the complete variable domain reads EAGVAQSPRYKIIEKRQSVAFWCNPISGHATLYWYQQILGQGPKLLIQFQNNGVVDDSQLPKDRFSAERLKGVDSTLKIQPAKLEDSAVYLCASSLWGSGSGNTIYFGEGSWLTVV.

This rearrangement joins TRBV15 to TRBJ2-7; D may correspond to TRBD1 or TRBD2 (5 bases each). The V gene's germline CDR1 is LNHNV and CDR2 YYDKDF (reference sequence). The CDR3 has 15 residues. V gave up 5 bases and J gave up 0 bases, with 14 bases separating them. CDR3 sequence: CATSSRDRSSYEQYF. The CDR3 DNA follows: TGTGCCACCAGCTCACGGGACCGTAGCTCCTACGAGCAGTACTTC.

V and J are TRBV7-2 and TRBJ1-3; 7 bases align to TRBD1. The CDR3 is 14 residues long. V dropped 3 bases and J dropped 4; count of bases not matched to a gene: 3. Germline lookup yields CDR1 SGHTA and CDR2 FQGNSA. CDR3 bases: TGTGCCAGCAGCTTTTTGACAGGGGGAAACACCATATATTTT. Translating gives CASSFLTGGNTIYF.

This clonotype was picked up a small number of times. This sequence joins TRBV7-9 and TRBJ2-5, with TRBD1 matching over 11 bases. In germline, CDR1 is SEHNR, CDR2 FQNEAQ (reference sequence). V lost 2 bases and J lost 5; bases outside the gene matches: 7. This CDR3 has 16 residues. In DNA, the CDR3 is TGTGCCAGCAGCTTACCGGGACAGGGGGTTGAGGAGACCCAGTACTTC. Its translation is CASSLPGQGVEETQYF.

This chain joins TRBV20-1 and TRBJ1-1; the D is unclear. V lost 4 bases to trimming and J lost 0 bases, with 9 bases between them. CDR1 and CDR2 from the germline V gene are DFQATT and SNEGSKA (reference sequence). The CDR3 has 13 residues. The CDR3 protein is CSAILDLNTEAFF. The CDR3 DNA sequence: TGCAGTGCTATCCTAGATCTGAACACTGAAGCTTTCTTT.

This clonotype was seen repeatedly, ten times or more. The CDR3 loop is CASSFGFEAFF. CDR3 in DNA: TGTGCCAGCAGTTTCGGGTTTGAAGCTTTCTTT. The chain uses TRBV12-3 or TRBV12-4 and TRBJ1-1; no firm D call. V was cut by 3 bases and J by 7 bases, with 6 bases left in between. The CDR3 runs to 11 residues.

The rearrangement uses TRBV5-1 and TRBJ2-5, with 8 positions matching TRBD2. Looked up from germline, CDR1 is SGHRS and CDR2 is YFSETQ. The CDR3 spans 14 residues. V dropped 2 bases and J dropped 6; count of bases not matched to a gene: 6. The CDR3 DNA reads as TGCGCCAGCAGCTTAGCCGGGAGGGCCCAGACCCAGTACTTC. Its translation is CASSLAGRAQTQYF.

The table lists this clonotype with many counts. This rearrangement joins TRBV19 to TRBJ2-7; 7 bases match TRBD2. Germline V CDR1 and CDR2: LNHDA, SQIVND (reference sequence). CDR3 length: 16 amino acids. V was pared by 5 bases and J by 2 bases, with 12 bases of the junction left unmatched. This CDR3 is CASSPTFLAAAYEQYF. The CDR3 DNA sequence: TGTGCCAGTAGTCCGACCTTCCTAGCGGCGGCCTACGAGCAGTACTTC.

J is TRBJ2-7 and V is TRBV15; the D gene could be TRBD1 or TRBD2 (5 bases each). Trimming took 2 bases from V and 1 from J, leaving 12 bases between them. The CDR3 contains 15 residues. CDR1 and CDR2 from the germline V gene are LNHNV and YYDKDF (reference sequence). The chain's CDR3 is CATSRRRDGSYEQYF. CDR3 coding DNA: TGTGCCACCAGCAGACGACGGGACGGATCCTACGAGCAGTACTTC.

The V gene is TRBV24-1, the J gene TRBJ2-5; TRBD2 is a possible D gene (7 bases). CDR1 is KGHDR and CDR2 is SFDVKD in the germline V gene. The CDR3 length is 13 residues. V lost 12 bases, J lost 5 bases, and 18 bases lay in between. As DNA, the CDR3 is TGTGCCGATGGTGGGGGGGGGCGCGAGACCCAGTACTTC. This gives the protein CADGGGGRETQYF.

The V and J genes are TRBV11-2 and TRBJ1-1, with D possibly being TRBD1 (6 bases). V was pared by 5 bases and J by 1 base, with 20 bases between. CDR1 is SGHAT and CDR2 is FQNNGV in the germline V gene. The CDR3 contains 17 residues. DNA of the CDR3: TGTGCCAGCAGCCTCGGACAGCTTAGGGAATCGAACACTGAAGCTTTCTTT. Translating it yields CASSLGQLRESNTEAFF.

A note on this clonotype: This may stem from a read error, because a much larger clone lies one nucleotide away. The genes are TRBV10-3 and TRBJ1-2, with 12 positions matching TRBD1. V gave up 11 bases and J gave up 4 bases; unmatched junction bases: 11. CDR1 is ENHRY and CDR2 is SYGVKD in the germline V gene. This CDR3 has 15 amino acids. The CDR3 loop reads CAAEGQGALGYGYTF. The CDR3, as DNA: TGTGCCGCCGAGGGACAGGGGGCGCTTGGCTATGGCTACACCTTC.

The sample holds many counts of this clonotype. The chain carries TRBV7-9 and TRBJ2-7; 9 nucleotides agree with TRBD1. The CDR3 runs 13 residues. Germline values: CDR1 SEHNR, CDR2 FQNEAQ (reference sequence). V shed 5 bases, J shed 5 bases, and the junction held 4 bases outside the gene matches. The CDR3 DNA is TGTGCCAGCAGCCTGGACAGGGGTCACGAGCAGTACTTC. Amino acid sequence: CASSLDRGHEQYF. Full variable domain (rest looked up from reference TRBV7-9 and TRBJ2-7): DTGVSQNPRHKITKRGQNVTFRCDPISEHNRLYWYRQTLGQGPEFLTYFQNEAQLEKSRLLSDRFSAERPKGSFSTLEIQRTEQGDSAMYLCASSLDRGHEQYFGPGTRLTVT.

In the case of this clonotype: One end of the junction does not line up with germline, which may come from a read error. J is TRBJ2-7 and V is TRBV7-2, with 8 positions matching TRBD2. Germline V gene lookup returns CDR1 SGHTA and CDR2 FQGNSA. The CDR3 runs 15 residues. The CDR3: CASSQPTSGAYEQYF. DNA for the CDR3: TGCGCCAGCAGCCAACCCACTAGCGGAGCCTACGAGCAGTACTTC.

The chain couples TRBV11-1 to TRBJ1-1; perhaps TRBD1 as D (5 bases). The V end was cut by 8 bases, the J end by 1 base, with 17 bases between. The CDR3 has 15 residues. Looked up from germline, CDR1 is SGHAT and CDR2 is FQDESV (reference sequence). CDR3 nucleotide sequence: TGTGCCAGCGGCCCAAGAGGGGCGGCGAACACTGAAGCTTTCTTT. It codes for CASGPRGAANTEAFF.

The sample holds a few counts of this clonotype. The CDR3 DNA is TGTGCCAGCAGTTCGGTTGGGAGGACTCAGCCCCAGCATTTT. This sequence encodes CASSSVGRTQPQHF. The chain recombines TRBV12-3 or TRBV12-4 with TRBJ1-5; the D is unclear. V shed 4 bases and J shed 6 bases, with 13 bases lying between them. CDR3 size: 14 residues.

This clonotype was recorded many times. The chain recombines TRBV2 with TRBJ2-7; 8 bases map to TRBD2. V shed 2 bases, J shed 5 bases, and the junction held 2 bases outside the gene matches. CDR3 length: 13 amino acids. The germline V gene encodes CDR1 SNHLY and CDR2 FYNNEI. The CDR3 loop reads CASSESGSHEQYF. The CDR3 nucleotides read TGTGCCAGCAGTGAAAGCGGGAGTCACGAGCAGTACTTC. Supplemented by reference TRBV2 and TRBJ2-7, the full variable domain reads EPEVTQTPSHQVTQMGQEVILRCVPISNHLYFYWYRQILGQKVEFLVSFYNNEISEKSEIFDDQFSVERPDGSNFTLKIRSTKLEDSAMYFCASSESGSHEQYFGPGTRLTVT.